This entry lists 25 T cell receptor beta chains sequenced from one sample in a study of T cell changes during pregnancy in multiple sclerosis. Sequencing was performed with immunoSEQ multiplex PCR; in TCRdb, only in-frame clones are kept and a portion is missing. The repertoire holds roughly 110,000 clones, with less than 95% as singletons. Source: peripheral blood, taken after pregnancy. These TCRs come from a female donor with multiple sclerosis, enrolled in a pregnancy study.

The chain couples TRBV7-2 to TRBJ1-1, with a tentative D call TRBD1 (5 bases). Germline V gives CDR1 SGHTA, CDR2 FQGNSA. V was pared by 1 base and J by 6 bases, with 18 bases between. The CDR3 loop spans 16 amino acids. CDR3 nucleotides: TGTGCCAGCAGCTTAGTGGGACTTCCGACGGTGGCTGAAGCTTTCTTT. Encoded protein: CASSLVGLPTVAEAFF.

This clone was detected only once. The genes are TRBV7-9 and TRBJ2-2; TRBD2 agrees at 9 bases. The CDR3 is 15 residues long. Germline loops: CDR1 SEHNR, CDR2 FQNEAQ (reference sequence). J was trimmed by 5 bases and V by 5 bases; bases with no gene match: 6. The CDR3 sequence: CASSPLAGGTGELFF. In DNA form, the CDR3 reads TGTGCCAGCAGCCCACTAGCGGGCGGTACCGGGGAGCTGTTTTTT.

The sample holds a few counts of this clone. V gene TRBV6-1 combines with J gene TRBJ1-1; perhaps TRBD1 as D (5 bases). The CDR3 loop spans 14 amino acids. CDR1 MNHNS and CDR2 SASEGT come from the germline V gene. The V end was cut by 4 bases, the J end by 4 bases, with 13 bases between. CDR3 DNA sequence: TGTGCCAGCAGTGTGTTACAGGCGAGCACTGAAGCTTTCTTT. It translates to CASSVLQASTEAFF.

This chain joins TRBV10-2 and TRBJ1-1; 8 positions match TRBD1. Germline V gives CDR1 WSHSY, CDR2 SAAADI. V was pared by 7 bases and J by 5 bases, with 3 bases of the junction left unmatched. This CDR3 contains 12 residues. The CDR3 nucleotides read TGCGCCAGCATTCAGGGGGCGACTGAAGCTTTCTTT. Translated: CASIQGATEAFF.

The chain couples TRBV6-5 to TRBJ1-2; 8 bases map to TRBD1. The CDR3 spans 15 residues. Germline-derived CDR1 and CDR2 are MNHEY and SVGAGI. V was pared by 2 bases and J by 8 bases, with 10 bases of the junction left unmatched. CDR3 loop: CASSYGLTGDGGYTF. Here the CDR3 DNA reads TGTGCCAGCAGTTACGGATTGACAGGGGATGGCGGCTACACCTTC.

This chain connects TRBV6-5 to TRBJ1-2; 9 nucleotides align to TRBD1. The J segment lost 5 bases and the V segment lost 5 bases, leaving 3 bases of the junction unmatched. CDR1 is MNHEY, CDR2 SVGAGI, per germline. The CDR3 sequence is 13 residues long. The chain's CDR3 is CASSGQGMYGYTF. CDR3 DNA sequence: TGTGCCAGCAGTGGACAGGGGATGTATGGCTACACCTTC.

The rearrangement uses TRBV15 and TRBJ2-2; TRBD1 matches 7 bases. Germline values: CDR1 LNHNV, CDR2 YYDKDF (reference sequence). This CDR3 has 15 amino acids. Trimming removed 2 bases from V and 8 bases from J; junction bases left unmatched: 8. The CDR3 DNA follows: TGTGCCACCAGCAGAAGGATTACAGGGGAAGGGGAGCTGTTTTTT. Translating it yields CATSRRITGEGELFF.

The V and J genes are TRBV30 and TRBJ2-3; maybe TRBD2 (6 bases). V was clipped by 0 bases and J by 0 bases, with 10 bases between them. The CDR3 sequence is 15 residues long. The germline V gene encodes CDR1 GTSNPN and CDR2 SVGIG (reference sequence). The CDR3 DNA sequence: TGTGCCTGGAGTGTACCCAGCGGGAGCACAGATACGCAGTATTTT. It encodes CAWSVPSGSTDTQYF.

V gene TRBV29-1 combines with J gene TRBJ1-1; D gene uncertain. Looked up from germline, CDR1 is SQVTM and CDR2 is ANQGSEA. The CDR3 has 15 amino acids. Trimming pared 4 bases from V and 4 bases from J, leaving 19 bases between. The CDR3 nucleotides read TGCAGCGTTGGAGTTTTTGCCTCCCTTGGCACTGAAGCTTTCTTT. It yields the protein CSVGVFASLGTEAFF.

The sample holds one count of this clone. The V and J genes are TRBV28 and TRBJ2-5; 7 bases fit TRBD1. The CDR3 loop spans 13 amino acids. Germline CDR1 MDHEN, CDR2 SYDVKM. V was pared by 4 bases and J by 4 bases, with 3 bases of the junction left unmatched. The chain's CDR3 is CASSSGGPETQYF. The DNA of the CDR3 is TGTGCCAGCAGTTCAGGGGGTCCAGAGACCCAGTACTTC.

The V gene is TRBV29-1, the J gene TRBJ1-2; 7 bases are a match to TRBD1. The germline V gene has CDR1 SQVTM and CDR2 ANQGSEA. The CDR3 spans 13 residues. With V trimmed by 7 bases and J by 6 bases, 11 bases remained unmatched. As DNA, the CDR3 is TGCAGCGCCCTACAGGGGATAGAGGATGGCTACACCTTC. The encoded protein is CSALQGIEDGYTF.

For the CDR3, the DNA is TGTGCCAGCACCCCGGGAGGCCCCTTTTACGAGCAGTACTTC. This codes for CASTPGGPFYEQYF. The chain links TRBV28 to TRBJ2-7; 7 positions agree with TRBD2. This CDR3 is 14 amino acids long. From germline, CDR1 is MDHEN and CDR2 SYDVKM. V dropped 7 bases and J dropped 4; count of bases not matched to a gene: 10. Looking up the rest from reference TRBV28 and TRBJ2-7 gives the full variable domain: DVKVTQSSRYLVKRTGEKVFLECVQDMDHENMFWYRQDPGLGLRLIYFSYDVKMKEKGDIPEGYSVSREKKERFSLILESASTNQTSMYLCASTPGGPFYEQYFGPGTRLTVT.

The rearrangement joins TRBV2 to TRBJ1-2, with a tentative D call TRBD1 (5 bases). This CDR3 has 15 amino acids. Trimming removed 3 bases at V and 4 bases at J, with 15 bases between. Germline CDR1 and CDR2: SNHLY and FYNNEI. Written as DNA, the CDR3 is TGTGCCAGCAGTGACTGGGGGGGAACTTTCTATGGCTACACCTTC. Protein product: CASSDWGGTFYGYTF.

The chain uses TRBV7-9 and TRBJ2-7; 9 positions agree with TRBD1. The CDR3 is 14 amino acids. In germline, CDR1 is SEHNR, CDR2 FQNEAQ (reference sequence). Germline trimming cut 3 bases from V and 2 bases from J; bases unmatched to any gene: 2. The CDR3 here is CASSFGTGTYEQYF. In DNA, the CDR3 is TGTGCCAGCAGCTTTGGGACAGGGACCTACGAGCAGTACTTC.

This clone showed up just a few times. The rearrangement links TRBV6-1 to TRBJ1-6; 10 bases fit TRBD1. Germline CDR1 MNHNS, CDR2 SASEGT. The V segment lost 5 bases and the J segment 10 bases; nucleotides outside the gene matches: 8. The CDR3 spans 15 residues. The CDR3 DNA reads as TGTGCCAGCAGTACGACCGGGACAGGGGAATCACCCCTCCACTTT. Its protein product is CASSTTGTGESPLHF.

The chain recombines TRBV29-1 with TRBJ2-5; a weak D match, TRBD1 (5 bases). CDR3 length: 12 amino acids. Germline CDR1 is SQVTM and CDR2 is ANQGSEA. Trimming removed 6 bases from V and 2 bases from J, with 10 bases in between. CDR3 residues: CSVYRNQETQYF. CDR3 sequence (DNA): TGCAGCGTGTACAGGAATCAAGAGACCCAGTACTTC.

The rearrangement joins TRBV4-1 to TRBJ2-1, with 7 bases fitting TRBD2. Unmatched junction bases numbered 5, after V lost 10 bases and J lost 8 bases. In germline, CDR1 is MGHRA, CDR2 YSYEKL. The CDR3 contains 11 residues. The CDR3, as DNA: TGCGCCACGCGAGGGAGGGATGAGCAGTTCTTC. Protein: CATRGRDEQFF.

This clone is a singleton in its sample. The V gene is TRBV20-1, the J gene TRBJ2-3, with D unclear. The CDR3 consists of 11 residues. Trimming removed 4 bases from V and 2 bases from J, with 4 bases in between. Germline CDR1 reads DFQATT; CDR2 reads SNEGSKA (reference sequence). The CDR3, as DNA: TGCAGTGCTATCCACACAGATACGCAGTATTTT. Residues: CSAIHTDTQYF.

V gene TRBV7-8 combines with J gene TRBJ1-2; D might be TRBD1 (6 bases). CDR1 and CDR2 (germline): SGHVS, FQNEAQ. The germline V and J ends were trimmed by 2 bases and 2 bases, with 18 bases remaining between them. The CDR3 contains 17 residues. The CDR3 reads CASSLKGVGQGNYGYTF. For the CDR3, the DNA is TGTGCCAGCAGCTTAAAGGGGGTCGGCCAGGGGAACTATGGCTACACCTTC.

This sequence joins TRBV5-8 and TRBJ2-3; TRBD2 matches at 10 bases. Per germline, CDR1 SGHTS and CDR2 YDEGEE. The CDR3 totals 17 residues. V trimming: 4 bases; J trimming: 2 bases; junction bases outside the gene matches: 10. The CDR3 DNA reads TGTGCCAGCAGCCCAAAGCGGGAGGGTCTTAACACAGATACGCAGTATTTT. This encodes CASSPKREGLNTDTQYF.

The chain has TRBV5-1 and TRBJ2-5; 7 positions match TRBD2. The length of the CDR3 is 16 residues. After removal of 3 bases from V and 4 bases from J, the junction contained 12 bases not matched to a gene. The V gene's germline CDR1 is SGHRS and CDR2 YFSETQ. CDR3 DNA sequence: TGCGCCAGCAGCTCGGGGGGATCCCTAGTGGCAGAGACCCAGTACTTC. Translation gives CASSSGGSLVAETQYF. The full variable domain, its missing parts supplied by reference TRBV5-1 and TRBJ2-5, is KAGVTQTPRYLIKTRGQQVTLSCSPISGHRSVSWYQQTPGQGLQFLFEYFSETQRNKGNFPGRFSGRQFSNSRSEMNVSTLELGDSALYLCASSSGGSLVAETQYFGPGTRLLVL.

This chain links TRBV7-2 with TRBJ1-1, with 8 bases aligning to TRBD1. J lost 5 bases, V lost 5 bases, and 4 bases had no gene match. In germline, CDR1 is SGHTA, CDR2 FQGNSA. The CDR3 has 13 residues. In DNA form, the CDR3 reads TGTGCCAGCAGCCCCGGACAGGGAACTGAAGCTTTCTTT. This codes for CASSPGQGTEAFF.

The chain combines TRBV7-2 with TRBJ1-5; the match to TRBD1 covers 10 bases. V was pared by 2 bases and J by 5 bases, with 6 bases of the junction left unmatched. CDR3 size: 16 residues. Germline lookup yields CDR1 SGHTA and CDR2 FQGNSA. The CDR3 protein is CASSLWTGGGHQPQHF. CDR3 nucleotides: TGTGCCAGCAGCTTATGGACAGGGGGAGGACATCAGCCCCAGCATTTT.

The V call is TRBV23-1, the J call TRBJ1-1; D is unclear. TRBV23-1 is assigned to the ORF class and has an uncertain function. Trimming took off 0 bases at V and 1 base at J, with 12 bases between the two ends. This CDR3 region has 16 residues. This CDR3 is CASSQSPTEANTEAFF. As DNA, the CDR3 is TGCGCCAGCAGTCAATCCCCAACAGAAGCGAACACTGAAGCTTTCTTT.

J is TRBJ2-7 and V is TRBV7-8, with TRBD1 identical over 10 bases. Germline assignment: CDR1 SGHVS and CDR2 FQNEAQ. CDR3 length equals 16 residues. V gave up 2 bases and J gave up 3 bases; unmatched junction bases: 7. CDR3 sequence reads: CASSLPDRGLLYEQYF. CDR3 DNA: TGTGCCAGCAGCTTACCAGACAGGGGGCTTCTCTACGAGCAGTACTTC.